This TCR beta chain was identified during a study of blood T cell repertoires in COVID-19. Authors' methods: Reference gene primer amplification in the assay estimated nucleated cell counts. Generated by immunoSEQ multiplex PCR, the TCRdb table keeps only in-frame clones and is missing some. That table supplies the V and J calls and clone size; D and trimming were determined from the DNA. Of 200,000 to 300,000 clones detected, about four fifths appear once; the ten largest clones hold roughly 4%. The junction had 6 bases not matched to a gene; V was cut back by 5 bases and J by 4 bases. In germline, CDR1 is SNHLY, CDR2 FYNNEI. The CDR3 totals 15 residues.

The sequence was collected from a man aged 50-60 years with acute or convalescent COVID-19. Material for sequencing was peripheral blood. This rearrangement joins TRBV2 to TRBJ1-2, with 11 bases matching TRBD1. CDR3 region: CASSQDRGQIYGYTF. The DNA of the CDR3 is TGTGCCAGCAGTCAGGACAGGGGGCAAATCTATGGCTACACCTTC.